This TCR beta chain is from a study of human T cells and chemical hapten exposure. Study context: DPC at 2% was the sensitizing agent, placed on roughly 2 cm by roughly 2 cm of upper inner arm skin.

Indicated time point: patch test 2, 6 weeks after DPC sensitization. The sample's treatment: therapeutic diphenylcyclopropenone sensitization with weekly scalp DPC. Each CDR3 protein gets one entry after TCRdb re-called the RACE reads with MiXCR. This table has fewer than 90,000 distinct CDR3 sequences, about 6.6% appearing once. V shed 1 base and J shed 0 bases, with 19 bases lying between them. The CDR3 is made up of 18 amino acids. The V gene's germline CDR1 is SGHTS and CDR2 YDEGEE. This clonotype was counted a few times. This receptor was identified in a woman in her twenties or thirties with alopecia areata. Some clones in this sample may be carry-over from other donors' samples. Source: whole blood, taken in connection with sensitization to the hapten diphenylcyclopropenone (DPC). The chain combines TRBV5-8 with TRBJ1-2; D unresolved. The CDR3 loop is CASSLFRTGQLTNYGYTF. CDR3 nucleotides: TGTGCCAGCAGCTTGTTCCGCACCGGTCAACTCACTAACTATGGCTACACCTTC.